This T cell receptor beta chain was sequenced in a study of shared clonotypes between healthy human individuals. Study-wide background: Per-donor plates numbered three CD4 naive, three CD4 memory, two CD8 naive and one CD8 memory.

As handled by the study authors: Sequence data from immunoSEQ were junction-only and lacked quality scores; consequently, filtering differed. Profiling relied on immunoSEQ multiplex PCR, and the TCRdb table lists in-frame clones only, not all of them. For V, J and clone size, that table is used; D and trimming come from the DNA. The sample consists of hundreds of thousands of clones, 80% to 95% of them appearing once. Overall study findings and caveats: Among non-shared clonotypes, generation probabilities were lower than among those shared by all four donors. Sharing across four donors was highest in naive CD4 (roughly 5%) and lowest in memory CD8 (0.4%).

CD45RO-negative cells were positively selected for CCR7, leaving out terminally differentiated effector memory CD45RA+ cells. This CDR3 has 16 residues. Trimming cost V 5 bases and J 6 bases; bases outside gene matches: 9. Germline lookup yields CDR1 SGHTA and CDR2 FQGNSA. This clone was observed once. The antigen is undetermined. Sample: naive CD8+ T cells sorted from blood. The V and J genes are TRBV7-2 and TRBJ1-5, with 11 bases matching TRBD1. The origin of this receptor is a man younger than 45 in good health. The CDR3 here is CASSRPGQGESQPQHF. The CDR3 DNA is TGTGCCAGCAGCCGCCCGGGACAGGGGGAGTCTCAGCCCCAGCATTTT.